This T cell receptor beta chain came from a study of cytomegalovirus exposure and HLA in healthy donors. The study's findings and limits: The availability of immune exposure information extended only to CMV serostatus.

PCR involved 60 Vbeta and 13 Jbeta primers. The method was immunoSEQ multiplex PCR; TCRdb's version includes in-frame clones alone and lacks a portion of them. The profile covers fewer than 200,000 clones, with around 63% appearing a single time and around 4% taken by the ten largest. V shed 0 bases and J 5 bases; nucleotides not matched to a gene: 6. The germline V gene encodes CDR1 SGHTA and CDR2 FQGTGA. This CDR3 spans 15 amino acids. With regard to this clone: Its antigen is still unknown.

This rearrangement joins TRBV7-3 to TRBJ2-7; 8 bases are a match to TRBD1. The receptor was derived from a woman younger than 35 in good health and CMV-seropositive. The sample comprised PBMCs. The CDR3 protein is CASSLTSGQGDEQYF. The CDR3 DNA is TGTGCCAGCAGCTTAACAAGTGGACAGGGTGACGAGCAGTACTTC.